This passage covers 16 T cell receptor beta chains from one sample sequenced in a study of shared clonotypes between healthy human individuals. Only in-frame clones appear in the TCRdb table, and some are missing; sequencing was by immunoSEQ multiplex PCR. This sample carries fewer than 650,000 clones, 75% to 85% of them seen once, and the ten largest clones take 10% to 15%. The sample comprised PBMCs. These receptors were taken from a woman aged 40 to 50 in good health. Some clones in this sample may be carry-over from other donors' samples.

About this clone itself: Given a far larger clone just one base away, this is likely a sequencing read error. Other DNA sequences in the sample encode the same CDR3. This sequence joins TRBV7-2 and TRBJ2-5, with 12 bases fitting TRBD2. The CDR3 is made up of 19 amino acids. With 1 base clipped from V and 1 base from J, the junction kept 10 bases outside the gene matches. Germline lookup yields CDR1 SGHTA and CDR2 FQGNSA. Here the CDR3 DNA reads TGTGCCAGCAGCTTAGGTGGACGGACTAGCGGGGTTGTCCAAGAGACCCAGTACTTC. Translating it yields CASSLGGRTSGVVQETQYF.

The rearrangement uses TRBV28 and TRBJ2-7, with D unclear. This CDR3 comprises 15 residues. The V gene lost 3 bases and the J gene lost 3 bases, with 15 bases spanning the gap. The germline gives CDR1 MDHEN, CDR2 SYDVKM. The CDR3 coding sequence is TGTGCCAGCAGTTTTGGTGGCCTTTCCCACTACGAGCAGTACTTC. This translates into CASSFGGLSHYEQYF.

About this clone: In the same sample, other DNA sequences code for this CDR3. V gene TRBV5-1 combines with J gene TRBJ1-5; D is undetermined. V dropped 3 bases and J dropped 0 bases, with 7 bases sitting between them. The germline V gene has CDR1 SGHRS and CDR2 YFSETQ. The CDR3 is made up of 14 amino acids. CDR3 loop: CASSSDGSNQPQHF. The CDR3 bases are TGCGCCAGCAGCTCGGACGGTAGCAATCAGCCCCAGCATTTT.

The chain employs TRBV6-4 and TRBJ1-3; D call uncertain. Trimming stripped 0 bases from V and 0 bases from J, with 9 bases between. The CDR3 has 16 residues. Germline CDR1 MRHNA, CDR2 SNTAGT. Here the CDR3 reads CASSDSARYSGNTIYF. CDR3 bases: TGTGCCAGCAGTGACTCTGCGCGCTACTCTGGAAACACCATATATTTT.

About this clone: The sample holds other DNA sequences that translate to the same CDR3. This rearrangement joins TRBV6-5 to TRBJ1-5; no clear D. The CDR3 covers 14 residues. Germline V gene lookup returns CDR1 MNHEY and CDR2 SVGAGI. V lost 0 bases, J lost 5 bases, and 8 bases lay in between. For the CDR3, the DNA is TGTGCCAGCAGTTACTCCTGGAGGGATCAGCCCCAGCATTTT. Its translation: CASSYSWRDQPQHF.

The gene calls are TRBV5-6 and TRBJ2-3; 7 bases match TRBD1. Germline-derived CDR1 and CDR2 are SGHDT and YYEEEE. After removal of 5 bases from V and 7 bases from J, the junction contained 10 bases not matched to a gene. This CDR3 contains 14 residues. The CDR3 loop is CASSRTGQSNTQYF. The CDR3 bases are TGTGCCAGCAGTCGGACGGGACAGTCAAATACGCAGTATTTT.

The V and J genes are TRBV6-6 and TRBJ2-7; 12 nucleotides line up with TRBD2. CDR1 and CDR2 (germline): MNHNY, SVGAGI (reference sequence). This CDR3 region has 15 residues. The junction had 6 bases not matched to a gene; V was cut back by 4 bases and J by 5 bases. CDR3 coding DNA: TGTGCCAGCAGTTTAACTAGCGGGAGGAAAGACGAGCAGTACTTC. Encoded protein: CASSLTSGRKDEQYF.

This clone has just a few counts. For the CDR3, the DNA is TGCAGCGTGGGCGGGGGGGGCGGTAGCTCCTACAATGAGCAGTTCTTC. Amino acid sequence: CSVGGGGGSSYNEQFF. The rearrangement links TRBV29-1 to TRBJ2-1, with TRBD2 matching over 9 bases. This CDR3 comprises 16 residues. V was pared by 6 bases and J by 0 bases, with 9 bases of the junction left unmatched. The germline CDR1 and CDR2 sequences are SQVTM and ANQGSEA.

The J gene is TRBJ2-7, the V gene TRBV9; D is tentatively TRBD1 or TRBD2 (5 bases each). The CDR3 runs 13 residues. CDR1 and CDR2 (germline): SGDLS, YYNGEE. Trimming stripped 4 bases from V and 6 bases from J, with 14 bases between. The CDR3: CASSPQGEGEQYF. DNA for the CDR3: TGTGCCAGCAGCCCCCAGGGAGAAGGCGAGCAGTACTTC. The full variable domain, rest sourced from reference TRBV9 and TRBJ2-7, is DSGVTQTPKHLITATGQRVTLRCSPRSGDLSVYWYQQSLDQGLQFLIQYYNGEERAKGNILERFSAQQFPDLHSELNLSSLELGDSALYFCASSPQGEGEQYFGPGTRLTVT.

CDR3 sequence (DNA): TGCGCCAGCAGCCCGGGAGACCTTAATGAAAAACTGTTTTTT. Protein product: CASSPGDLNEKLFF. This chain connects TRBV5-1 to TRBJ1-4; the D is unclear. Trimming removed 4 bases from V and 4 bases from J, with 11 bases in between. CDR1 is SGHRS and CDR2 is YFSETQ in the germline V gene. This CDR3 has 14 amino acids.

This clone was seen only a few times. The V and J genes are TRBV7-2 and TRBJ2-7; D ambiguous. Germline V gene sequence: CDR1 SGHTA, CDR2 FQGNSA. This CDR3 spans 14 amino acids. Trimming pared 0 bases from V and 2 bases from J, leaving 8 bases between. In DNA form, the CDR3 reads TGTGCCAGCAGCTTAGCGAAGGGCACCTACGAGCAGTACTTC. It is translated as CASSLAKGTYEQYF.

The genes are TRBV7-2 and TRBJ2-4; TRBD1 is a possible D gene (6 bases). Germline V gives CDR1 SGHTA, CDR2 FQGNSA. Deletions cut 4 bases from V and 6 bases from J, with 10 bases between. This CDR3 is built from 13 residues. The CDR3 nucleotides read TGTGCCAGCAGCTCAGGACAGAGAAACATTCAGTACTTC. It specifies CASSSGQRNIQYF.

This sequence joins TRBV27 and TRBJ1-3; no reliable D call. The germline V and J ends were trimmed by 8 bases and 8 bases, with 19 bases remaining between them. Per germline, CDR1 MNHEY and CDR2 SMNVEV (reference sequence). The CDR3 is 14 amino acids. The CDR3 region has the DNA TGTGCCAGCGGGCTATCAGGAGAAGCCGACACCATATATTTT. As protein: CASGLSGEADTIYF.

This sequence joins TRBV9 and TRBJ2-3, with TRBD2 as a possible D gene (6 bases). The length of the CDR3 is 15 residues. Germline V CDR1 and CDR2: SGDLS, YYNGEE. Trimming shortened V by 4 bases and J by 2 bases, and 14 bases separated the two germline ends. The CDR3 bases are TGTGCCAGCAGCCCTCGATCTAGCGACACAGATACGCAGTATTTT. Residues: CASSPRSSDTDTQYF. The variable domain in full, with the rest retrieved from reference TRBV9 and TRBJ2-3, is DSGVTQTPKHLITATGQRVTLRCSPRSGDLSVYWYQQSLDQGLQFLIQYYNGEERAKGNILERFSAQQFPDLHSELNLSSLELGDSALYFCASSPRSSDTDTQYFGPGTRLTVL.

This chain uses TRBV5-1 with TRBJ2-7, with TRBD1 matching over 7 bases. The germline V gene encodes CDR1 SGHRS and CDR2 YFSETQ. With 4 bases clipped from V and 3 bases from J, the junction kept 16 bases outside the gene matches. CDR3 length equals 17 residues. The CDR3 region is CASSIAKGAGVLYEQYF. The CDR3 DNA sequence: TGCGCCAGCAGCATCGCAAAGGGGGCAGGAGTTCTCTACGAGCAGTACTTC.

The rearrangement links TRBV5-1 to TRBJ2-2; D not resolved. This CDR3 has 15 amino acids. V was pared by 0 bases and J by 1 base, with 7 bases between. Germline loops: CDR1 SGHRS, CDR2 YFSETQ. The CDR3 DNA reads TGCGCCAGCAGCTTGGATGCAGGGAACACCGGGGAGCTGTTTTTT. This codes for CASSLDAGNTGELFF.